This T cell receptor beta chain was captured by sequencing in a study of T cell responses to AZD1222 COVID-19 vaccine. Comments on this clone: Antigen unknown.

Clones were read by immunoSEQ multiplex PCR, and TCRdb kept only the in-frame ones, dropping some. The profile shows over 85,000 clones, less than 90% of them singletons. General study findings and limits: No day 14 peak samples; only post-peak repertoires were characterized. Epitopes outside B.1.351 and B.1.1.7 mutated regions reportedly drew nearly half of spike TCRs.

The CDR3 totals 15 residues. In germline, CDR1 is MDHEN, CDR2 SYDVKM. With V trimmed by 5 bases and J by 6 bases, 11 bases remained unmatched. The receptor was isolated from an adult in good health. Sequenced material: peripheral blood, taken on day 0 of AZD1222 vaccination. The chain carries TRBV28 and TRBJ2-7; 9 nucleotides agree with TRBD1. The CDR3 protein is CASSIQGALLFEQYF. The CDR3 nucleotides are TGTGCCAGCAGTATACAGGGGGCGCTACTTTTCGAGCAGTACTTC.